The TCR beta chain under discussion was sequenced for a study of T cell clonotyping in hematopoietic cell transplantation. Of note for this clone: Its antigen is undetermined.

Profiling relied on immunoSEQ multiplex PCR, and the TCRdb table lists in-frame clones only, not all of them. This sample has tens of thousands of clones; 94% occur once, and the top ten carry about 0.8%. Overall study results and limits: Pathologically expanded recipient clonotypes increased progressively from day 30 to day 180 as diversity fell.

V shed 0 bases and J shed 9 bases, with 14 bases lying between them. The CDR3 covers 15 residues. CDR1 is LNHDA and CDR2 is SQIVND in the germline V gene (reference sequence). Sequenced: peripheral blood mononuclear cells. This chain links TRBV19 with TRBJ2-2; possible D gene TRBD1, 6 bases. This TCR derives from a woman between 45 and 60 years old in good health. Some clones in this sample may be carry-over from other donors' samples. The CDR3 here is CASSIDPGTPRELFF. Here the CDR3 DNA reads TGTGCCAGTAGTATAGACCCCGGGACACCAAGGGAGCTGTTTTTT.